This TCR beta chain was sequenced for a study of lymphopenia after photon versus proton radiotherapy. Study-wide findings and caveats: In patients who died, overall survival fell as post-nadir TCR diversity dropped more. Only patients who died were analyzed for survival; proton advantage is unproven. After the lymphocyte nadir, photon-treated repertoires showed oligoclonal expansion, especially of CD8+ Temra cells.

In its sample, this clone was seen once. Its antigen is undetermined. The protocol was immunoSEQ multiplex PCR, while the TCRdb copy is restricted to in-frame clones and leaves out a portion. The sample includes about 14,000 clones, 82% of them seen just once. Germline-derived CDR1 and CDR2 are PRHDT and FYEKMQ (reference sequence). This CDR3 is built from 13 residues. Between the trimmed V and J ends, which lost 3 bases and 10 bases, there was a span of 13 bases. The chain carries TRBV13 and TRBJ2-1; unclear D gene. The source is a man over 45 with gastric cancer. The starting material was peripheral blood, obtained from a patient treated with photon-based radiotherapy. The CDR3 sequence: CASSFLQRHEQFF. The DNA for the CDR3 is TGTGCCAGCAGCTTTCTACAGAGACACGAGCAGTTCTTC.